Below are 18 T cell receptor delta chains sequenced from a single sample in a study of gamma-delta chains in newborns, infants, children. TCRdb re-called the reads via CATT. In the table there are about 2,000 delta-chain clones, about 3% of which are singletons. The sequenced sample was blood. The receptors derive from a child in good health.

As for this clone: A read error is possible here, since a much larger clone lies one base away. At the DNA level, this CDR3 is encoded by other sequences in the same sample as well. The J gene is TRDJ1, the V gene TRDV2, with 8 bases matching TRDD2. Germline V lookup: CDR1 GEAIGNYY, CDR2 EKD. The V and J ends lost 4 bases and 0 bases, in that order; junction bases with no gene match: 27. The CDR3 has 22 amino acids. The CDR3 DNA is TGTGCCTGTGAACCACTTCCTACGGCTTATCGTACTGGAGGCGAGTACACCGATAAACTCATCTTT. Translated, it gives CACEPLPTAYRTGGEYTDKLIF.

With respect to this clone: A much larger clonotype is one base distant, so this may be a read error. In the same sample, other DNA sequences code for this CDR3. The chain carries TRDV2 and TRDJ1; TRDD3 matches 10 bases. The CDR3 loop spans 16 amino acids. Per the germline V gene, CDR1 is GEAIGNYY and CDR2 is EKD. CDR3 amino acids: CACDTVVLGDTDKLIF. The DNA of the CDR3 is TGCGCCTGTGACACCGTAGTACTGGGGGATACCGATAAACTCATCTTT.

A note on this clone: A read error is the likely source, as a far larger clone sits one nucleotide away. Other DNA sequences of this sample code for an identical CDR3. The chain has TRDV2 and TRDJ1; no definite D call. With 4 bases removed from V and 1 base from J, the gap between germline ends came to 15 bases. Germline V gene lookup returns CDR1 GEAIGNYY and CDR2 EKD. The CDR3 is made up of 15 amino acids. In nucleotides, the CDR3 is TGTGCCTGTGAGAGCTTACTAGGGACCACCGATAAACTCATCTTT. Protein: CACESLLGTTDKLIF.

This clone was seen a handful of times. A much larger clonotype is one base distant, so this may be a read error. This chain links TRDV2 with TRDJ1, with 10 bases identical to TRDD3. CDR3 length: 18 residues. Germline loops: CDR1 GEAIGNYY, CDR2 EKD. The CDR3 region has the DNA TGTGCCTGTGACCCAGTACTGGGGGATCCGGGGTACACCGATAAACCCATCTTT. Protein product: CACDPVLGDPGYTDKPIF.

This clone was observed a few times. Since a far larger clone is one base different, this is likely a read error. Distinct nucleotide sequences in the sample also encode this CDR3. V gene TRDV2 combines with J gene TRDJ1, with 10 bases matching TRDD3. Germline values: CDR1 GEAIGNYY, CDR2 EKD. The CDR3 runs to 17 residues. DNA of the CDR3: TGTGCCTGTTCCCAACTGGGGGATGGATGGTACACAGATAAACTCATCTTT. Amino acid sequence: CACSQLGDGWYTDKLIF.

As to this clone: This may stem from a read error, because a much larger clone lies one nucleotide away. The V and J genes are TRDV2 and TRDJ1, with D unclear. This CDR3 has 15 residues. Per the germline V gene, CDR1 is GEAIGNYY and CDR2 is EKD. CDR3 nucleotides: TGTGCCTGTGACACCGTGGGTCCGGGTGACGATAAACCCATCTTT. This gives the protein CACDTVGPGDDKPIF.

This clone turned up a few times. Being one base from a much bigger clone, this may be a read error. Within the sample, other DNA sequences also encode this same CDR3. The gene calls are TRDV2 and TRDJ3; 10 bases are shared with TRDD3. This CDR3 is built from 21 residues. Trimming cost V 3 bases and J 0 bases; bases outside gene matches: 13. Germline V gives CDR1 GEAIGNYY, CDR2 EKD. The CDR3 is CACDSAGTGGSSSWDTRQMFF. DNA for the CDR3: TGTGCCTGTGACTCTGCAGGGACTGGGGGATCAAGCTCCTGGGACACCCGACAGATGTTTTTC.

This clone was seen a handful of times. Being one base from a much bigger clone, this may be a read error. The chain joins TRDV2 to TRDJ1, with TRDD3 matching over 12 bases. Unmatched junction bases numbered 17, after V lost 0 bases and J lost 1 base. Germline assignment: CDR1 GEAIGNYY and CDR2 EKD. The CDR3 has 21 amino acids. CDR3 amino acids: CACDTVDPVKLGDTRTDKLIF. CDR3 DNA: TGTGCCTGTGACACCGTTGATCCTGTGAAACTGGGGGATACACGCACCGATAAACTCATCTTT.

Points on this clone: Since a much larger clone is just one base distant, this may be a read error. The J gene is TRDJ1, the V gene TRDV2; D tentatively reads TRDD2 or TRDD3 (8 bases each). The CDR3 contains 22 residues. Looked up from germline, CDR1 is GEAIGNYY and CDR2 is EKD. CDR3 in amino acids: CACEPLPTAYRTGGEYTDKPIF. The CDR3 DNA is TGTGCCTGTGAACCACTTCCTACGGCTTATCGTACTGGGGGCGAGTACACCGATAAACCCATCTTT.

By share, this clone ranks as large. A junction boundary mismatches the germline segment, possibly from a read error. Other DNA sequences of this sample code for an identical CDR3. The chain employs TRDV2 and TRDJ1; D gene unclear. There are 16 residues in the CDR3. Germline values: CDR1 GEAIGNYY, CDR2 EKD. The CDR3 loop reads CACDLLDKRGTDKLTF. In DNA form, the CDR3 reads TGTGCCTGTGACCTTCTCGATAAGCGTGGCACCGATAAACTCACCTTT.

A word on this clone: A clone one base away is much larger, so this may be a read error. This CDR3 is also generated by other DNA sequences in the sample. The chain's CDR3 is CACDTVGPGDDKLIF. The CDR3, as DNA: TGTGCCTGTGACACCGTGGGTCCGGGTGACGATAAGCTCATCTTT. The chain has TRDV2 and TRDJ1; D gene ambiguous. This CDR3 has 15 amino acids. Germline lookup yields CDR1 GEAIGNYY and CDR2 EKD.

As to this clone: A far larger clone is one base from this, pointing to a likely read error. This sample includes further DNA sequences coding for the same CDR3. The V call is TRDV2, the J call TRDJ2, with a possible D match to TRDD3 (6 bases). The CDR3 runs to 20 residues. Germline V lookup: CDR1 GEAIGNYY, CDR2 EKD. The CDR3 region has the DNA TGTGCCTGCGACACCGTCTGGGGAATTCTCGATACATCCTTGACAGCACAACTCTTCTTT. Its protein is CACDTVWGILDTSLTAQLFF.

As to this clone: A far larger clone is only one base removed, so a read error is likely. This chain connects TRDV2 to TRDJ1; 9 nucleotides align to TRDD3. Germline assignment: CDR1 GEAIGNYY and CDR2 EKD. V shed 3 bases and J 0 bases; nucleotides not matched to a gene: 19. This CDR3 spans 20 amino acids. CDR3 protein: CACDAMLGDPSFKYTDKLIF. The DNA of the CDR3 is TGTGCCTGTGACGCCATGCTGGGGGATCCATCCTTTAAATACACCGATAAACTCATCTTT.

Relative to its sample, this clone is large. This sample also contains other DNA sequences that code for the same CDR3. This chain uses TRDV2 with TRDJ1; TRDD3 agrees at 11 bases. In germline, CDR1 is GEAIGNYY, CDR2 EKD. The V gene end was trimmed by 3 bases and the J gene end by 2 bases; junction bases not matched to a gene: 16. The CDR3 contains 19 residues. The CDR3 sequence is CACDSVGDWGISRTDKLIF. The CDR3 nucleotides read TGTGCCTGTGACTCCGTTGGGGACTGGGGGATATCCCGTACCGATAAACTCATCTTT.

This clone is large. Other DNA sequences in this sample translate to the same CDR3. The chain combines TRDV2 with TRDJ1; possible D gene TRDD3, 5 bases. The CDR3 has 17 residues. Germline assignment: CDR1 GEAIGNYY and CDR2 EKD. The V gene lost 3 bases and the J gene lost 6 bases, with 25 bases spanning the gap. CDR3 loop: CACDEMGEGTRLNKLIF. The DNA for the CDR3 is TGTGCCTGTGACGAGATGGGTGAGGGGACGCGTCTAAATAAACTCATCTTT.

This clone was seen a few times. Being one base from a much bigger clone, this may be a read error. The chain couples TRDV2 to TRDJ1; 13 bases fit TRDD3. The CDR3 has 18 amino acids. With V trimmed by 2 bases and J by 3 bases, 11 bases remained unmatched. Looked up from germline, CDR1 is GEAIGNYY and CDR2 is EKD. CDR3 region: CACDRLLGDTGKADKLIF. The DNA for the CDR3 is TGTGCCTGTGACAGGCTACTGGGGGATACGGGGAAGGCCGATAAACTCATCTTT.

Concerning this clone: TCRdb shows a much larger clone's protein in place of this DNA's translation, and the two differ at residue 10, likely through a read error; the protein shown is translated from the DNA. V gene TRDV2 combines with J gene TRDJ1; the match to TRDD3 covers 12 bases. Germline assignment: CDR1 GEAIGNYY and CDR2 EKD. The ends lost 2 bases at V and 3 bases at J; junction bases unmatched: 3. The CDR3 loop spans 15 amino acids. For the CDR3, the DNA is TGTGCCTGTGACAGGCTGGGGGATACGGCCGATAAACTCATCTTT. It is translated as CACDRLGDTADKLIF.

In its sample, this clone was seen a few times. A much more abundant neighbour one base away suggests this may be a read error. Different DNA sequences within this sample yield the same CDR3. V is TRDV2 and J is TRDJ1; TRDD3 agrees at 9 bases. This CDR3 spans 20 amino acids. Germline V gene data show CDR1 as GEAIGNYY and CDR2 as EKD. The J segment lost 0 bases and the V segment lost 0 bases, leaving 16 bases of the junction unmatched. The CDR3 spells CACDTMLGDPSFKYTDKLIF. The CDR3 nucleotides are TGTGCCTGTGACACCATGCTGGGGGATCCGTCCTTTAAATACACCGATAAACTCATCTTT.